The 25 T cell receptor beta chains in this list originate from one sample, sequenced in a study of radiotherapy plus CTLA-4 blockade in lung cancer. Clones were read by immunoSEQ multiplex PCR, and TCRdb kept only the in-frame ones, dropping some. This table has fewer than 90,000 clones, less than 90% appearing once. Here the sequenced sample was peripheral blood, taken from a patient treated with radiotherapy plus ipilimumab. Receptors originate from a human donor with non-small cell lung cancer who had stable disease on radiotherapy plus ipilimumab.

V usage is TRBV9 and J usage is TRBJ1-6; 7 nucleotides match TRBD1. CDR1 is SGDLS, CDR2 YYNGEE, per germline. J was trimmed by 6 bases and V by 0 bases; bases with no gene match: 6. CDR3 length equals 16 residues. The CDR3 sequence: CASSVAGTVLNSPLHF. The CDR3 nucleotides are TGTGCCAGCAGCGTAGCCGGGACAGTGCTTAATTCACCCCTCCACTTT.

This chain uses TRBV11-2 with TRBJ1-3, with 7 bases lining up with TRBD1. V was pared by 0 bases and J by 1 base, with 6 bases of the junction left unmatched. Per germline, CDR1 SGHAT and CDR2 FQNNGV. The CDR3 totals 17 residues. The CDR3 DNA reads as TGTGCCAGCAGCTTAGATCAGGGGGGCATATCTGGAAACACCATATATTTT. Protein sequence: CASSLDQGGISGNTIYF.

A single count supports this clone. CDR3 sequence reads: CATSRLTLGDEQFF. In nucleotides, the CDR3 is TGTGCCACCAGCAGATTAACTTTAGGCGATGAGCAGTTCTTC. The chain uses TRBV15 and TRBJ2-1; D not certain. The CDR3 is 14 residues long. Germline lookup yields CDR1 LNHNV and CDR2 YYDKDF (reference sequence). V lost 2 bases to trimming and J lost 8 bases, with 13 bases between them.

J is TRBJ2-2 and V is TRBV7-9, with TRBD1 matching 8 bases. CDR1 SEHNR and CDR2 FQNEAQ come from the germline V gene (reference sequence). The CDR3 length is 16 residues. V trimming: 5 bases; J trimming: 1 base; junction bases outside the gene matches: 6. The CDR3 reads CASSGRTGKNTGELFF. The CDR3 bases are TGTGCCAGCAGCGGGCGGACAGGGAAGAACACCGGGGAGCTGTTTTTT.

The V and J genes are TRBV6-1 and TRBJ2-7; D tentatively reads TRBD1 or TRBD2 (5 bases each). V shed 8 bases and J shed 2 bases, with 13 bases lying between them. The CDR3 extends over 13 amino acids. Germline assignment: CDR1 MNHNS and CDR2 SASEGT. CDR3 amino acids: CASPGTATYEQYF. CDR3 DNA sequence: TGTGCCAGCCCTGGGACGGCAACCTACGAGCAGTACTTC.

The chain has TRBV14 and TRBJ1-1; D ambiguous. The germline gives CDR1 SGHDN, CDR2 FVKESK. V was cut by 4 bases and J by 3 bases, with 15 bases left in between. This CDR3 has 15 amino acids. The CDR3 loop is CASSPYRTSDTEAFF. In DNA form, the CDR3 reads TGTGCCAGCAGCCCTTATCGGACCTCTGACACTGAAGCTTTCTTT. The full variable domain, rest sourced from reference TRBV14 and TRBJ1-1, is EAGVTQFPSHSVIEKGQTVTLRCDPISGHDNLYWYRRVMGKEIKFLLHFVKESKQDESGMPNNRFLAERTGGTYSTLKVQPAELEDSGVYFCASSPYRTSDTEAFFGQGTRLTVV.

V is TRBV27 and J is TRBJ2-5, with TRBD2 identical over 9 bases. CDR1 MNHEY and CDR2 SMNVEV come from the germline V gene (reference sequence). V shed 5 bases, J shed 0 bases, and the junction held 4 bases outside the gene matches. The CDR3 covers 15 residues. In DNA, the CDR3 is TGTGCCAGCAGTGAGGCGGGGGGGTACCAAGAGACCCAGTACTTC. It encodes CASSEAGGYQETQYF.

The chain combines TRBV6-5 with TRBJ1-1; TRBD1 might be the D (5 bases). Germline CDR1 MNHEY, CDR2 SVGAGI. V was clipped by 3 bases and J by 9 bases, with 20 bases between them. The CDR3 runs to 15 residues. This CDR3 reads CASSYSGQGSYKAFF. The CDR3 coding sequence is TGTGCCAGCAGTTATTCGGGGCAGGGTTCGTACAAAGCTTTCTTT.

This clone was seen a few times. The junction departs from the called germline gene at one end, perhaps through a read error. The J gene is TRBJ2-1, the V gene TRBV7-7; TRBD2 aligns across 10 bases. Germline lookup yields CDR1 SSHAT and CDR2 FNYEAQ (reference sequence). CDR3 length: 16 amino acids. The DNA for the CDR3 is TGTGCTAGCAGCTTAGGACTAGCGGAGACCTACAATGAGCAGTTCTTC. As protein: CASSLGLAETYNEQFF.

V is TRBV2 and J is TRBJ1-4; TRBD1 matches at 8 bases. Germline trimming cut 7 bases from V and 4 bases from J; bases unmatched to any gene: 5. Germline V CDR1 and CDR2: SNHLY, FYNNEI. There are 14 residues in the CDR3. The CDR3, as DNA: TGTGCCAGCAAACCGGGACAGGTTAATGAAAAACTGTTTTTT. Protein product: CASKPGQVNEKLFF.

This chain connects TRBV5-4 to TRBJ2-7; no definite D call. CDR3 length: 14 amino acids. Looked up from germline, CDR1 is SGHNT and CDR2 is YYREEE (reference sequence). Trimming pared 4 bases from V and 0 bases from J, leaving 11 bases between. The CDR3 loop is CASSVGPNSYEQYF. In nucleotides, the CDR3 is TGTGCCAGCAGCGTCGGACCTAACTCCTACGAGCAGTACTTC.

V is TRBV29-1 and J is TRBJ2-5, with TRBD2 as a possible D gene (5 bases). The V end was cut by 6 bases, the J end by 5 bases, with 25 bases between. The germline CDR1 and CDR2 sequences are SQVTM and ANQGSEA. The CDR3 totals 16 residues. The CDR3 sequence: CSVHPPGSAISETQYF. CDR3 nucleotides: TGCAGCGTCCACCCACCGGGGTCAGCGATTTCGGAGACCCAGTACTTC.

The rearrangement joins TRBV6-5 to TRBJ2-7; TRBD2 aligns across 11 bases. The CDR3 spans 14 residues. J lost 3 bases, V lost 6 bases, and 4 bases had no gene match. The germline CDR1 and CDR2 sequences are MNHEY and SVGAGI. This chain's CDR3 is CASRELAGVYEQYF. The CDR3 DNA reads as TGTGCCAGCAGGGAACTAGCGGGAGTCTACGAGCAGTACTTC.

V gene TRBV5-6 combines with J gene TRBJ2-1; TRBD2 agrees at 8 bases. Germline V gene data show CDR1 as SGHDT and CDR2 as YYEEEE. The CDR3 length is 16 residues. Losses at the gene ends were 2 bases for V and 10 bases for J; bases not matched to a gene: 14. CDR3 DNA: TGTGCCAGCAGCTTCGGCTACGGGCAGCCTAGCGGGGAGCAGTTCTTC. As protein: CASSFGYGQPSGEQFF.

V and J are TRBV6-5 and TRBJ2-6; no reliable D call. The germline CDR1 and CDR2 sequences are MNHEY and SVGAGI. The CDR3 totals 15 residues. The germline V and J ends were trimmed by 7 bases and 0 bases, with 10 bases remaining between them. As DNA, the CDR3 is TGTGCCAGCACCCCCGGTGGCTCTGGGGCCAACGTCCTGACTTTC. Translating gives CASTPGGSGANVLTF.

The V and J genes are TRBV11-2 and TRBJ1-5; D is unclear. Germline V lookup: CDR1 SGHAT, CDR2 FQNNGV. Trimming pared 0 bases from V and 4 bases from J, leaving 7 bases between. The CDR3 has 14 amino acids. The CDR3 sequence: CASSLEASNQPQHF. In nucleotides, the CDR3 is TGTGCCAGCAGCTTAGAGGCATCTAATCAGCCCCAGCATTTT.

V gene TRBV4-1 combines with J gene TRBJ2-7; D ambiguous. Trimming stripped 1 base from V and 2 bases from J, with 9 bases between. The germline gives CDR1 MGHRA, CDR2 YSYEKL. The CDR3 sequence is 14 residues long. CDR3 sequence reads: CASSQGAIPYEQYF. The CDR3 nucleotides are TGCGCCAGCAGCCAAGGGGCTATCCCCTACGAGCAGTACTTC.

This sequence joins TRBV27 and TRBJ2-1; D uncertain. The V end was cut by 6 bases, the J end by 7 bases, with 19 bases between. The CDR3 is 15 residues long. Germline assignment: CDR1 MNHEY and CDR2 SMNVEV (reference sequence). The CDR3 DNA sequence: TGTGCCAGCAGATCCCTTACTACAGTTTTGAATGAGCAGTTCTTC. It encodes CASRSLTTVLNEQFF.

The count of this clone is one. The J gene is TRBJ1-5, the V gene TRBV6-5; D is uncertain. Trimming shortened V by 4 bases and J by 1 base, and 11 bases separated the two germline ends. Germline V gene lookup returns CDR1 MNHEY and CDR2 SVGAGI. The CDR3 spans 15 residues. The CDR3 reads CASSSDGRSNQPQHF. The CDR3 DNA follows: TGTGCCAGCAGTTCGGACGGGAGGAGCAATCAGCCCCAGCATTTT.

The V gene is TRBV23-1, the J gene TRBJ2-7, with D possibly being TRBD1 (6 bases). TRBV23-1 is filed as an ORF, its function uncertain. Trimming removed 10 bases at V and 3 bases at J, with 19 bases between. The CDR3 spans 14 residues. CDR3 sequence reads: CAISLTGRYYEQYF. The CDR3 region has the DNA TGCGCCATCTCTCTGACAGGTCGATACTACGAGCAGTACTTC.

This chain joins TRBV6-1 and TRBJ1-1, with D perhaps matching TRBD1 (5 bases). Looked up from germline, CDR1 is MNHNS and CDR2 is SASEGT. CDR3 length: 12 amino acids. V was shortened by 2 bases and J by 11 bases, with 12 bases between the two germline ends. The DNA of the CDR3 is TGTGCCAGCAGTGAACAGGGTAGAACGGCTTTCTTT. Translation gives CASSEQGRTAFF.

This chain joins TRBV7-6 and TRBJ2-3; 7 nucleotides match TRBD2. Germline V gives CDR1 SGHVS, CDR2 FNYEAQ. The V gene end was trimmed by 7 bases and the J gene end by 1 base; junction bases not matched to a gene: 8. The CDR3 is made up of 15 amino acids. The CDR3 sequence is CASTLADTGTDTQYF. The CDR3 DNA reads as TGTGCCAGCACCCTAGCGGACACCGGCACAGATACGCAGTATTTT.

The chain employs TRBV29-1 and TRBJ2-3; either TRBD1 or TRBD2 may fit D (5 bases each). Per germline, CDR1 SQVTM and CDR2 ANQGSEA. Between the trimmed V and J ends, which lost 6 bases and 0 bases, there was a span of 13 bases. CDR3 size: 14 residues. The DNA of the CDR3 is TGCAGCGTCGCTCGGGGCACGAGCACAGATACGCAGTATTTT. As protein: CSVARGTSTDTQYF.

The chain couples TRBV11-2 to TRBJ2-1; tentatively, D is TRBD2 (5 bases). The ends were cut back, 1 base at V and 8 bases at J, with 18 bases in the middle. The germline V gene encodes CDR1 SGHAT and CDR2 FQNNGV. The CDR3 has 16 amino acids. This CDR3 is CASSLGIGSGRDEQFF. The DNA of the CDR3 is TGTGCCAGCAGCTTAGGTATTGGGTCGGGAAGGGATGAGCAGTTCTTC.

J is TRBJ2-3 and V is TRBV11-2; no reliable D call. Per germline, CDR1 SGHAT and CDR2 FQNNGV. V was pared by 0 bases and J by 4 bases, with 5 bases between. The CDR3 is made up of 13 amino acids. CDR3 DNA sequence: TGTGCCAGCAGCTTAGATTCCCCAGATACGCAGTATTTT. It encodes CASSLDSPDTQYF.